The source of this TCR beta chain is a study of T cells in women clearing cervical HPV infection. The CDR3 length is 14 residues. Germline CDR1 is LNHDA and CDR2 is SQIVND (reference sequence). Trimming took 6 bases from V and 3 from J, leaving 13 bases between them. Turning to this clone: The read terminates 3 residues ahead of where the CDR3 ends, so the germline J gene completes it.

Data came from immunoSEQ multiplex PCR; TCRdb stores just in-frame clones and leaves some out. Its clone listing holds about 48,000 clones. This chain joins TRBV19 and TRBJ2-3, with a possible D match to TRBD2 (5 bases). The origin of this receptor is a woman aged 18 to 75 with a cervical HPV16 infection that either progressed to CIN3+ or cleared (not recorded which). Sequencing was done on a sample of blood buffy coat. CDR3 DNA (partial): TGTGCCAGTAGACATAAACTAGGTACAGATACG. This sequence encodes CASRHKLGTDT. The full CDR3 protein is CASRHKLGTDTQYF.